What follows are 2 T cell receptor beta chains derived from one specimen sequenced in a study of cytomegalovirus exposure and HLA in healthy donors. The PCR used 60 Vbeta and 13 Jbeta primers. Sequencing was performed with immunoSEQ multiplex PCR; in TCRdb, only in-frame clones are kept and a portion is missing. Altogether 100,000 to 150,000 clones are present, roughly 10% being singletons, with the ten largest covering 4.5% to 5%. Sequencing used PBMCs. The receptor set was obtained from a woman between 18 and 29 years old in good health and CMV-seropositive.

The chain employs TRBV9 and TRBJ1-6, with D uncertain. The CDR3 has 13 residues. Germline V gene sequence: CDR1 SGDLS, CDR2 YYNGEE. Trimming stripped 2 bases from V and 9 bases from J, with 9 bases between. CDR3 amino acids: CASSVGGFSPLHF. The CDR3 DNA reads as TGTGCCAGCAGCGTCGGAGGATTTTCACCCCTCCACTTT.

The chain employs TRBV6-1 and TRBJ2-3; 11 bases are a match to TRBD2. From germline, CDR1 is MNHNS and CDR2 SASEGT. CDR3 length: 16 amino acids. J was trimmed by 5 bases and V by 2 bases; bases with no gene match: 6. CDR3 in DNA: TGTGCCAGCAGTGAAAATAGCGGGAGGGCCGGAGATACGCAGTATTTT. Translated: CASSENSGRAGDTQYF.